This TCR beta chain was captured by sequencing in a study of T cells after yellow fever vaccination. MiXCR was run by TCRdb on the 5' RACE reads, yielding one entry per CDR3 protein. The repertoire holds about 320,000 distinct CDR3 sequences, with around 12% as singletons. This clonotype appeared once. The antigen is undetermined. General study findings and limits: Primary-vaccination clones mostly resurfaced post-booster (around 96% CD4, roughly 87% CD8).

This clonotype was obtained from a man aged 18 to 30 who received the YFV17D yellow fever vaccine. Material: CD4+ T cells sorted from PBMCs, obtained 15 days after the yellow fever booster vaccination.

CDR3: CAIKRGNSECFF. CDR3 DNA sequence: TGTGCCATAAAAAGGGGGAACTCTGAATGTTTCTTT. The gene calls are TRBV10-3 and TRBJ1-1; D is possibly TRBD1 (6 bases). The CDR3 has 12 residues. The V gene's germline CDR1 is ENHRY and CDR2 SYGVKD. Trimming pared 9 bases from V and 13 bases from J, leaving 21 bases between.